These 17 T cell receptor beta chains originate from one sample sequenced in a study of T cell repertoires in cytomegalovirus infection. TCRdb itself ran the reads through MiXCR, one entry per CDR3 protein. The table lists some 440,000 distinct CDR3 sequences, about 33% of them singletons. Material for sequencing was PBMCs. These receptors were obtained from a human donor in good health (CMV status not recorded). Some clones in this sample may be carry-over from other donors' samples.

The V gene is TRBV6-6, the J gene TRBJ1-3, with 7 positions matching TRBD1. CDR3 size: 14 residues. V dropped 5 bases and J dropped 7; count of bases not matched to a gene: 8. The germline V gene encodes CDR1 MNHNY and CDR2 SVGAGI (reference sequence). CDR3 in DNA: TGTGCCAGCAGTAGGGGGCCCGAAGGGAACACCATATATTTT. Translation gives CASSRGPEGNTIYF.

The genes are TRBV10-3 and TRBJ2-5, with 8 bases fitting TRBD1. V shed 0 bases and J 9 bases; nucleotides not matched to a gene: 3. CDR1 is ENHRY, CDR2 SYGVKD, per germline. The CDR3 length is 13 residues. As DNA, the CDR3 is TGTGCCATCAGTGAGTCGACAGGGGTGGCCCAGTACTTC. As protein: CAISESTGVAQYF.

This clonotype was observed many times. Written as DNA, the CDR3 is TGTGCCAGCAGCCTAGTGGATAATCAGCCCCAGCATTTT. It is translated as CASSLVDNQPQHF. This chain uses TRBV7-2 with TRBJ1-5; no firm D call. The CDR3 contains 13 residues. With 5 bases removed from V and 4 bases from J, the gap between germline ends came to 9 bases. Germline values: CDR1 SGHTA, CDR2 FQGNSA. The whole variable domain, filled in from reference TRBV7-2 and TRBJ1-5, reads GAGVSQSPSNKVTEKGKDVELRCDPISGHTALYWYRQSLGQGLEFLIYFQGNSAPDKSGLPSDRFSAERTGGSVSTLTIQRTQQEDSAVYLCASSLVDNQPQHFGDGTRLSIL.

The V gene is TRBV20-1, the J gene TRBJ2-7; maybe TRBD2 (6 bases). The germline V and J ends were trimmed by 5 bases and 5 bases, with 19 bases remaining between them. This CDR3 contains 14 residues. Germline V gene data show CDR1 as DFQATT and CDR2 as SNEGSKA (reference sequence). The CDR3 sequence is CSAVYVGTSDEQYF. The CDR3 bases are TGCAGTGCTGTTTATGTGGGGACTTCGGACGAGCAGTACTTC.

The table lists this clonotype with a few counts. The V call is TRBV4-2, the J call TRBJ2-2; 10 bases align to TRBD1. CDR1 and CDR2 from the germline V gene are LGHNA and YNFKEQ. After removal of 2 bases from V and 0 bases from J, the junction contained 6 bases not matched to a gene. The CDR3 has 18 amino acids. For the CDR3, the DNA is TGTGCCAGCAGCCAAAGAGGACAGGGGGACGCGAACACCGGGGAGCTGTTTTTT. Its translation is CASSQRGQGDANTGELFF.

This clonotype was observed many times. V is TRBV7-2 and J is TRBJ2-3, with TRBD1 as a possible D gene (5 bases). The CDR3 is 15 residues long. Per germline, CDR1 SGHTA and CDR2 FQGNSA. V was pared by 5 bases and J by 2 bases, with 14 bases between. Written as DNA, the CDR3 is TGTGCCAGCAGCACTAATGGGGCCCTCACAGATACGCAGTATTTT. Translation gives CASSTNGALTDTQYF.

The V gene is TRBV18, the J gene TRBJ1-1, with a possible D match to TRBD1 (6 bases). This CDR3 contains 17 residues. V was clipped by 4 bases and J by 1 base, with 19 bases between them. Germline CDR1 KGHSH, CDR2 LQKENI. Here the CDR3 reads CASSRIEAGAGNTEAFF. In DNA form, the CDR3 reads TGTGCCAGCTCACGGATCGAAGCAGGGGCGGGGAACACTGAAGCTTTCTTT.

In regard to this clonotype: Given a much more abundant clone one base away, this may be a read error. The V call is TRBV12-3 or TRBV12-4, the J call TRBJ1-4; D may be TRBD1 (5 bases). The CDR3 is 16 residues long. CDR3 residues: CASSSTSGVQNEKLLF. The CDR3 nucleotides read TGTGCCAGCAGTTCGACCTCGGGGGTCCAAAATGAAAAACTGTTATTT.

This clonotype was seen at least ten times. The CDR3 DNA sequence: TGTGCCAGCAGCTTACTGGGGGGGTCATCCGGGGAGCTGTTTTTT. Protein product: CASSLLGGSSGELFF. V gene TRBV7-2 combines with J gene TRBJ2-2, with 7 bases that match TRBD2. V lost 2 bases to trimming and J lost 6 bases; unmatched junction nucleotides: 6. The CDR3 runs to 15 residues. Germline CDR1 and CDR2: SGHTA and FQGNSA.

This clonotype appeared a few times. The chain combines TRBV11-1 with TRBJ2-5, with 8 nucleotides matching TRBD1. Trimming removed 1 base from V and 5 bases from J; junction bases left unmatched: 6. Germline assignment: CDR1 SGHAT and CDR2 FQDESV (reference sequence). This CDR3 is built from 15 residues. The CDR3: CASSLVRGRGETQYF. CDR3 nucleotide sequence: TGTGCCAGCAGCTTAGTCAGGGGGCGCGGGGAGACCCAGTACTTC. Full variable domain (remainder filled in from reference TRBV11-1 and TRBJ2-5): EAEVAQSPRYKITEKSQAVAFWCDPISGHATLYWYRQILGQGPELLVQFQDESVVDDSQLPKDRFSAERLKGVDSTLKIQPAELGDSAMYLCASSLVRGRGETQYFGPGTRLLVL.

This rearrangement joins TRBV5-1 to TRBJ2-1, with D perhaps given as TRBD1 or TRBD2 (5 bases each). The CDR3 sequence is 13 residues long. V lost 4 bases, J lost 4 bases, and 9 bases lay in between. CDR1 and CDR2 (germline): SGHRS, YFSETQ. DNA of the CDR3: TGCGCCAGCAGCCGGGACCCTTACAATGAGCAGTTCTTC. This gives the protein CASSRDPYNEQFF.

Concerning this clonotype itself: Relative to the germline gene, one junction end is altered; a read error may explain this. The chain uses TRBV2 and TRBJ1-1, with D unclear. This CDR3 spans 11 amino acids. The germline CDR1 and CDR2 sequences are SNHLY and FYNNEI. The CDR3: CASRETYESFF. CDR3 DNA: TGTGCCAGCAGAGAGACCTATGAATCTTTCTTT.

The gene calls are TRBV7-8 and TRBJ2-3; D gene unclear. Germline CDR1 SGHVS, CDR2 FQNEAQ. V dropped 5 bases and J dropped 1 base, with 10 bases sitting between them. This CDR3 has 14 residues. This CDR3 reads CASSPSQGTDTQYF. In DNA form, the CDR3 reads TGTGCCAGCAGCCCCTCCCAGGGCACAGATACGCAGTATTTT.

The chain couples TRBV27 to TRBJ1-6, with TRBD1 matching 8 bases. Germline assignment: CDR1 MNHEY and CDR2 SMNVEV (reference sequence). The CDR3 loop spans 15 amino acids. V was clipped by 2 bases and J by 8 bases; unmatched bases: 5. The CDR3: CASSLVRQGYSPLHF. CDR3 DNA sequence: TGTGCCAGCAGTTTAGTCAGACAGGGGTATTCACCCCTCCACTTT.

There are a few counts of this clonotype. The CDR3 bases are TGTGCCAGCAGCTTAGCCGGACGTCTCTACGAGCAGTACTTC. Translated: CASSLAGRLYEQYF. The chain has TRBV7-2 and TRBJ2-7; D unclear. The CDR3 sequence is 14 residues long. Trimming removed 0 bases at V and 3 bases at J, with 9 bases between. Per the germline V gene, CDR1 is SGHTA and CDR2 is FQGNSA.

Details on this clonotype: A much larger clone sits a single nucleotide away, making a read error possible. CDR3 loop: CDSSYHVTAEQYF. The CDR3 DNA is TGTGACAGCAGTTACCATGTGACTGCCGAGCAGTACTTC. The rearrangement joins TRBV6-5 to TRBJ2-7; D unresolved. Germline CDR1 is MNHEY and CDR2 is SVGAGI. The CDR3 sequence is 13 residues long.

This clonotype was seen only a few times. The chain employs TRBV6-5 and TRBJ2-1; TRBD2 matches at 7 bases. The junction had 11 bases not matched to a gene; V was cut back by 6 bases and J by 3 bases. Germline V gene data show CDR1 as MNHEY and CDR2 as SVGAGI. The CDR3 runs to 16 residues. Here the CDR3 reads CASSPGTTGSYNEQFF. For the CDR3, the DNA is TGTGCCAGCAGCCCTGGGACTACGGGAAGCTACAATGAGCAGTTCTTC.